This T cell receptor beta chain is from a study of blood T cell repertoires in COVID-19. Overall study: From T cells, B-cell-depleted T cells, or PBMCs came the material, which was cDNA or gDNA.

How the authors handled the data: Nucleated cell number was recorded as an estimate derived from reference gene primer amplification. Produced via immunoSEQ multiplex PCR; TCRdb's table is partial and in-frame only. V, J and clone size reflect that table, while D and trimming were determined from the DNA. The data hold fewer than 250,000 clones, with 92% observed a single time. The CDR3 sequence is 15 residues long. CDR1 MDHEN and CDR2 SYDVKM come from the germline V gene. V shed 6 bases and J shed 5 bases, with 19 bases lying between them. The Seattle patients joined while their infection was active and were tracked longitudinally afterward.

This sequence joins TRBV28 and TRBJ1-2, with D perhaps TRBD1 (6 bases). The sequencing input was peripheral blood. This receptor was obtained from a man in his thirties or forties with COVID-19, enrolled during active disease. Written as DNA, the CDR3 is TGTGCCAGCAGCCGAGGACAGTGGGTGGGGTATGGCTACACCTTC. Protein product: CASSRGQWVGYGYTF.